Listed below are T cell receptor beta chains from one sample, sequenced in a study of blood T cell repertoires in COVID-19. Clones were read by immunoSEQ multiplex PCR, and TCRdb kept only the in-frame ones, dropping some. Here the sample spans tens of thousands of clones, around 90% being singletons. The sequencing input was peripheral blood. The receptor set was obtained from a human donor in a cohort sampled during active COVID-19. Each CDR3 is given with its conserved first and last residue. The D gene is left open where the match is weak. Expanded clones are given a class, and other clones once, few, many or no size at all.

d_gene,abundance,j_gene,v_gene,CDR3aa,CDR3nt
.,once,TRBJ2-1,TRBV18,CASSPLGGESNNEQFF,TGTGCCAGCTCACCACTCGGCGGGGAGTCGAACAATGAGCAGTTCTTC
TRBD1,.,TRBJ2-7,TRBV5-1,CASSQPTGWPYEQYF,TGCGCCAGCAGCCAGCCGACAGGGTGGCCCTACGAGCAGTACTTC
.,.,TRBJ1-1,TRBV6-2/TRBV6-3,CASSSPPVNTEAFF,TGTGCCAGCAGTTCCCCCCCCGTGAACACTGAAGCTTTCTTT
TRBD2,.,TRBJ2-1,TRBV7-6,CASSLNTGGLSNEQFF,TGTGCCAGCAGCTTAAATACGGGGGGGCTGAGCAATGAGCAGTTCTTC
.,medium-sized,TRBJ2-3,TRBV19,CASSIQGSTDTQYF,TGTGCCAGTAGTATTCAGGGTAGCACAGATACGCAGTATTTT
TRBD2,.,TRBJ2-2,TRBV27,CASSPGLAAGELFF,TGTGCCAGCAGCCCTGGACTAGCGGCCGGGGAGCTGTTTTTT
TRBD1,few,TRBJ1-4,TRBV3-1/TRBV3-2,CASSPTGVTNEKLFF,TGTGCCAGCAGCCCCACAGGGGTGACTAATGAAAAACTGTTTTTT
TRBD2,.,TRBJ2-1,TRBV9,CASSVSGGIYNEQFF,TGTGCCAGCAGCGTGTCCGGGGGGATCTACAATGAGCAGTTCTTC
TRBD1,.,TRBJ2-1,TRBV19,CASTGDRGDNEQFF,TGTGCCAGCACCGGGGACAGGGGCGACAATGAGCAGTTCTTC
.,.,TRBJ2-3,TRBV28,CASSSLDTRLADTQYF,TGTGCCAGCAGTTCTTTGGACACTCGGTTGGCAGATACGCAGTATTTT
.,.,TRBJ1-6,TRBV27,CASSSGSSYNSPLHF,TGTGCCAGCAGTTCGGGGAGCTCCTATAATTCACCCCTCCACTTT
TRBD2,.,TRBJ2-2,TRBV12-5,CASAPGTSAGELFF,TGTGCTAGTGCCCCGGGGACTAGCGCCGGGGAGCTGTTTTTT
.,.,TRBJ1-1,TRBV30,CAWGMNTEAFF,TGTGCCTGGGGTATGAACACTGAAGCTTTCTTT
TRBD2,.,TRBJ2-1,TRBV5-1,CASSGGGLAGVNEQFF,TGCGCCAGCAGCGGGGGGGGACTAGCGGGAGTAAATGAGCAGTTCTTC
TRBD2,.,TRBJ2-7,TRBV28,CASSLQPGLAAYEQYF,TGTGCCAGCAGTTTACAACCGGGACTAGCGGCATACGAGCAGTACTTC
.,.,TRBJ1-2,TRBV10-3,CATRTIANYGYTF,TGTGCCACTAGGACAATTGCTAACTATGGCTACACCTTC
TRBD2,.,TRBJ2-7,TRBV6-5,CASSPRTSGRSEQYF,TGTGCCAGCAGCCCCCGGACCAGCGGGAGAAGCGAGCAGTACTTC
TRBD2,.,TRBJ2-7,TRBV30,CAWEVAGYEQYF,TGTGCCTGGGAGGTAGCGGGGTACGAGCAGTACTTC
TRBD2,.,TRBJ2-3,TRBV7-9,CASSLGTSGTDTQYF,TGTGCCAGCAGCTTAGGGACTAGCGGGACCGATACGCAGTATTTT
.,.,TRBJ1-3,TRBV29-1,CSVEDSSKGNTIYF,TGCAGCGTGGAGGACAGCAGTAAAGGAAACACCATATATTTT
.,.,TRBJ1-2,TRBV13,CASSFLQGNYGYTF,TGTGCCAGCAGCTTCCTTCAGGGGAACTATGGCTACACCTTC
.,.,TRBJ2-1,TRBV7-9,CASSVAGTHNEQFF,TGTGCCAGCAGCGTCGCCGGGACACACAATGAGCAGTTCTTC
TRBD2,.,TRBJ2-3,TRBV5-1,CASSSRPGLAGGYTDTQYF,TGCGCCAGCAGCTCCCGACCGGGACTAGCGGGGGGTTACACAGATACGCAGTATTTT
TRBD2,.,TRBJ2-5,TRBV3-1/TRBV3-2,CASSWTSGEGTQYF,TGTGCCAGCAGCTGGACTAGCGGGGAGGGGACCCAGTACTTC
.,.,TRBJ2-1,TRBV7-2,CASSLTPGAYNEQFF,TGTGCCAGCAGCTTAACTCCCGGGGCCTACAATGAGCAGTTCTTC
.,.,TRBJ1-1,TRBV19,CASSYSNTEAFF,TGTGCCAGTAGTTACAGTAACACTGAAGCTTTCTTT
.,.,TRBJ2-3,TRBV2,CASSTGVGTLTDTQYF,TGTGCCAGCAGTACCGGGGTCGGGACACTCACAGATACGCAGTATTTT
.,.,TRBJ2-1,TRBV7-2,CASSAELGHPYNEQFF,TGTGCCAGCAGCGCCGAGTTGGGACACCCCTACAATGAGCAGTTCTTC
TRBD1,.,TRBJ2-1,TRBV18,CASSQLVTGQGANEQFF,TGTGCCAGCTCACAACTAGTCACGGGACAGGGTGCCAATGAGCAGTTCTTC
.,.,TRBJ1-1,TRBV27,CASSWTENTEAFF,TGTGCCAGCAGTTGGACAGAGAACACTGAAGCTTTCTTT
TRBD1,.,TRBJ2-1,TRBV2,CASSRQGYNEQFF,TGTGCCAGCAGTCGACAGGGCTACAATGAGCAGTTCTTC
TRBD1,.,TRBJ1-1,TRBV19,CASSATGQGRGSEAFF,TGTGCCAGTAGTGCCACCGGACAGGGTCGGGGGTCTGAAGCTTTCTTT
.,.,TRBJ2-2,TRBV11-3,CASSLGQRGELFF,TGTGCCAGCAGCTTAGGGCAGCGAGGGGAGCTGTTTTTT
TRBD1,.,TRBJ1-2,TRBV7-3,CASSLGLDREFAGYTF,TGTGCCAGCAGCTTAGGGCTGGACAGGGAGTTCGCAGGCTACACCTTC
.,.,TRBJ2-5,TRBV21-1,CARKEENNTIQETQYF,TGTGCCAGAAAAGAGGAGAACAACACCATCCAAGAGACCCAGTACTTC
.,.,TRBJ1-4,TRBV18,CASSPPSGRGEKLFF,TGTGCCAGCTCACCACCTTCCGGCCGGGGGGAAAAACTGTTTTTT
TRBD1,.,TRBJ1-1,TRBV7-3,CASSLAGGGTEAFF,TGTGCCAGCAGCTTAGCAGGGGGAGGAACTGAAGCTTTCTTT
TRBD1,.,TRBJ1-4,TRBV5-1,CASSLTGISEKLFF,TGCGCCAGCAGCCTGACAGGGATTTCTGAAAAACTGTTTTTT
TRBD2,.,TRBJ2-3,TRBV5-4,CASSSNSGSPTDTQYF,TGTGCCAGCAGTTCTAATAGCGGGAGCCCGACAGATACGCAGTATTTT
.,.,TRBJ2-1,TRBV3-1/TRBV3-2,CASKPSLWGAYNEQFF,TGTGCCAGCAAGCCAAGCTTGTGGGGGGCCTACAATGAGCAGTTCTTC
.,.,TRBJ2-7,TRBV7-8,CASSFGSGRAEYF,TGTGCCAGCAGCTTCGGAAGCGGCCGAGCGGAGTACTTC
TRBD2,.,TRBJ2-3,TRBV19,CASSARLAGRTDTQYF,TGTGCCAGTAGTGCTCGACTAGCGGGGCGCACAGATACGCAGTATTTT
.,.,TRBJ1-3,TRBV30,CAWSVQDTIYF,TGTGCCTGGAGTGTACAGGACACCATATATTTT